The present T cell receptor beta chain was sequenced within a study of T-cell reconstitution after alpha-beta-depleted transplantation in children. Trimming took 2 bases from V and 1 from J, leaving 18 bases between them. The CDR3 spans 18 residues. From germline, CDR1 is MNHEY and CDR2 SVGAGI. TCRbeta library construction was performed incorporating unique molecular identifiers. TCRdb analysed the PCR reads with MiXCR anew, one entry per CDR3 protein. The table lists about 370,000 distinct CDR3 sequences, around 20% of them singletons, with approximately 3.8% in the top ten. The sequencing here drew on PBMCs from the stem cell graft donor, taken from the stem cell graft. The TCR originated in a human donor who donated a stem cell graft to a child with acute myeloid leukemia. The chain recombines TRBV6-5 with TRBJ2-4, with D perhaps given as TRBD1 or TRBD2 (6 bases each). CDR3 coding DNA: TGTGCCAGCAGTTACCAGGGGTCGGGGGTCCAGGCCAAAAACATTCAGTACTTC. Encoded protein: CASSYQGSGVQAKNIQYF.